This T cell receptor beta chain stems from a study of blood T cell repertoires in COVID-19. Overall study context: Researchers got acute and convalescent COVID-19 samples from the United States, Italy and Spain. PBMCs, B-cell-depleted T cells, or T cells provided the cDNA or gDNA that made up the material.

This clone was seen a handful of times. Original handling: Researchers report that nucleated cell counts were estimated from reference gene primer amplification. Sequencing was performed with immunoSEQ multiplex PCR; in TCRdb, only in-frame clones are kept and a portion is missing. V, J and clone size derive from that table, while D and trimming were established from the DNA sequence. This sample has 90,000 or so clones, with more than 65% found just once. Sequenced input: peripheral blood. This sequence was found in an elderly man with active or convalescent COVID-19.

CDR3 in amino acids: CASSPRPGTGAATEAFF. The CDR3 bases are TGTGCCAGCAGCCCACGTCCCGGGACAGGGGCGGCCACTGAAGCTTTCTTT. V and J are TRBV7-2 and TRBJ1-1, with 10 bases matching TRBD1. CDR3 length: 17 amino acids. Germline trimming cut 5 bases from V and 4 bases from J; bases unmatched to any gene: 13. Germline V lookup: CDR1 SGHTA, CDR2 FQGNSA.